This T cell receptor (beta chain) was retrieved from a study of preoperative IRX-2 immunotherapy in early breast cancer. Clones were read by immunoSEQ multiplex PCR, and TCRdb kept only the in-frame ones, dropping some. The sample has around 57,000 clones, roughly 94% seen once. The germline V and J ends were trimmed by 0 bases and 4 bases, with 9 bases remaining between them. Germline lookup yields CDR1 SQVTM and CDR2 ANQGSEA. The length of the CDR3 is 13 residues. Documented treatment: preoperative locoregional IRX-2 cytokine immunotherapy. Preoperative locoregional IRX-2 cytokine immunotherapy was tested in the phase Ib source study.

Collection took place from a patient treated with IRX-2 immunotherapy. This clonotype was sampled from a human donor with breast cancer. This rearrangement joins TRBV29-1 to TRBJ1-2; D call uncertain. CDR3 in amino acids: CSVEDRSSYGYTF. DNA for the CDR3: TGCAGCGTTGAAGACAGGTCCTCCTATGGCTACACCTTC.